This record looks at one T cell receptor (beta chain) sequence and its context. Its antigen is currently unknown. Each sample's TCRB immunosequencing used about 470 nanograms of biopsy DNA. The method was immunoSEQ multiplex PCR; TCRdb's version includes in-frame clones alone and lacks a portion of them. The sample holds about 8,200 clones, approximately 96% seen once. The sample originates from a study of T cell repertoires in ileal Crohn's disease. Across the whole study: About half received postoperative treatment, some ten with thiopurines and about 20 anti-TNF.

Points from the study as a whole: Sorted CD8 T cells held more high-frequency clones than CD4.

Material for sequencing was ileal tissue. This TCR derives from an adult with Crohn's disease.

CDR3 in DNA: TGTGCCAGCAGCTCGGGACACTACACTGAAGCTTTCTTT. Protein product: CASSSGHYTEAFF. The rearrangement links TRBV28 to TRBJ1-1; D may be TRBD1 (6 bases). Germline assignment: CDR1 MDHEN and CDR2 SYDVKM. This CDR3 spans 13 amino acids. V lost 6 bases and J lost 3, with 11 bases in between. Using reference TRBV28 and TRBJ1-1 for the parts outside the CDR3, the full variable domain is DVKVTQSSRYLVKRTGEKVFLECVQDMDHENMFWYRQDPGLGLRLIYFSYDVKMKEKGDIPEGYSVSREKKERFSLILESASTNQTSMYLCASSSGHYTEAFFGQGTRLTVV.